This T cell receptor beta chain was captured in a study of blood T cells in healthy people across ages (dated by TCRdb to about 2015). About the study as a whole: In model experiments, template switching captured roughly one uniquely barcoded TCR beta cDNA molecule for every two T cells. Using deep sequencing normalized with unique cDNA molecular identifiers, the study measured how TCR beta repertoire diversity changes with age. The donors were divided into four age groups: young (average around 16 years), middle-aged (almost 40), aged (roughly 60) and long-lived (about 79). To avoid experimental bias, donors of different ages were spread randomly across the sequencing lanes. Two additional independent replicas of 1 million unique cDNA reads from the same blood draw were analyzed for two donors (one aged 18 to 30 and one aged 80 or older). Broad study findings and their caveats: Estimates of total diversity from one million sequenced T cells were regarded as lower bounds and underestimates. Compared with the aged group, more naive CD4+ T cells, fewer expanded clones and increased TCR diversity were shown by the long-lived group, suggesting age selection. Observed TCR beta diversity per million T cells fell roughly linearly with age, and a significant reduction was already apparent by age around 36. Bulk unsorted PBMC profiling prevented conclusive comparison of naive and antigen-experienced compartments. Because donor CMV infection status was unknown, age-related changes in expanded clonotypes were potentially confounded. The percentage of naive T cells measured by flow cytometry correlated strongly with observed TCR beta diversity.

Systemically healthy Caucasian individuals from Russia, 35 to 50 in total and aged roughly 6 to 95 years, were included as donors. Each donor gave roughly 11 milliliters of peripheral blood, drawn into EDTA-treated Vacutainer tubes. Ficoll-Paque density-gradient centrifugation was used to isolate PBMCs, with at least 6.5 million per sample. Trizol reagent was used to extract total RNA from PBMCs, with at least 6 micrograms per sample. For every donor, an aliquot of PBMCs went through flow cytometry to measure the percentages of naive CD45RAhigh/CD27high T cells. To prepare the library, 5' RACE was applied. The run used an Illumina HiSeq 2500. A second PCR of roughly 6 to 12 cycles was performed with a sample-barcoded 5' primer and a J-beta primer mix. A template-switch 5' adaptor carrying 12 random nucleotides introduced a unique molecular identifier onto each TCR beta cDNA molecule. Each sample yielded at least 3 million CDR3-containing paired-end reads. The Mint cDNA synthesis kit, primed by a TRBC-specific oligonucleotide, was used to synthesize first-strand cDNA from all RNA. All cDNA was treated with uracil-DNA glycosylase and then went through a first 18-cycle PCR with the universal primers M1SS and BC2_uni_R. The authors' analysis ran thus. For normalization, 1 million high-quality reads, each with a distinct molecular identifier, were randomly selected from each sample. Instead of being binned into consensus sequences, reads that shared molecular identifiers were thrown out. CDR3 identification, clonotype clustering and error correction used MiTCR with a Q25 quality threshold and the strictest error-elimination algorithm. A nonparametric unseen species model with Euler transformation was used to estimate lower-bound total TCR beta diversity. TCRdb reran the public reads through fastp at Q25 and MiXCR, keeping productive beta chains. Each entry merges the rows of one CDR3 protein and shows their most common DNA and genes. TCRdb assigned the V and J calls; the authors' analysis was not used. The sample table contains hundreds of thousands of distinct CDR3 sequences; only one count was recorded for roughly 48% of them. 10% to 15% of the sample goes to the ten largest clones.

This clonotype was observed a handful of times. Its antigen is not yet known. Per-base quality was not reported, and no clone a single base away is much larger than it. CDR1 MDHEN and CDR2 SYDVKM were looked up in the germline V gene. Measured from the cysteine to the phenylalanine, the CDR3 is 15 residues long. Kept here is only the CDR3 DNA, which spans 45 bases and is read in frame from base 1. Trimming at the junction amounts to 5 bases on V and 3 bases on J, and the germline ends lie 17 bases apart. The chain was built from TRBV28 and TRBJ2-7; the D gene is possibly TRBD1 or TRBD2, each agreeing over 5 bases. The source is a man aged 30 to 39 in good health. The specimen was blood. The DNA sequence is as follows: TGTGCCAGCAGTCCAGATCGCAATGGGGGCTACGAGCAGTACTTC. Its coded protein is CASSPDRNGGYEQYF.